This entry concerns a single T cell receptor beta chain. Germline CDR1 LGHNA, CDR2 YNFKEQ. The CDR3 length is 15 residues. V shed 4 bases and J shed 4 bases, with 16 bases lying between them. The data originate from a study of T cell responses to AZD1222 COVID-19 vaccine. Using immunoSEQ multiplex PCR, the repertoire was profiled, and TCRdb retains in-frame clones only, with some absent. In the table there are 120,000 to 150,000 clones, around 93% of which are singletons. The chain uses TRBV4-2 and TRBJ1-1; the D is unclear. This sample comprised peripheral blood, obtained on day 0 of AZD1222 vaccination. The sequence derives from an adult in good health. DNA for the CDR3: TGTGCCAGCAGCCTTATAGGCCGCCTCTCCACTGAAGCTTTCTTT. Translation: CASSLIGRLSTEAFF.